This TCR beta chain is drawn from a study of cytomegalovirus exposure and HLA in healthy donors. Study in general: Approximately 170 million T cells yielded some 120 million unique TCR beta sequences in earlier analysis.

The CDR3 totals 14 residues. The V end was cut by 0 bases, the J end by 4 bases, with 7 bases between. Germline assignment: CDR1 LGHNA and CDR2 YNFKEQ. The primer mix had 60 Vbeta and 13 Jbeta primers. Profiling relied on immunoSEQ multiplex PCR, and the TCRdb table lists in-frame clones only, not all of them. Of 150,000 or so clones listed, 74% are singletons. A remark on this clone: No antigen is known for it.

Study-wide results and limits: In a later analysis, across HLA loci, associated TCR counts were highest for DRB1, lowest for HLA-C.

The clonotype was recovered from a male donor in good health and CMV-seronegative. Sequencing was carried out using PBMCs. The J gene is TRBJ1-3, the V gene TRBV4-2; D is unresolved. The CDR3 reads CASSQDFIGNTIYF. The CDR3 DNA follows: TGTGCCAGCAGCCAAGATTTTATAGGAAACACCATATATTTT.